The 2 T cell receptor beta chains reported below all come from one sample, sequenced in a study of blood T cell repertoires in COVID-19. Method: immunoSEQ multiplex PCR; TCRdb's copy keeps in-frame clones and lacks some. This repertoire shows approximately 50,000 clones, roughly 83% found once; its top ten account for over 9.5%. Sequenced material: peripheral blood. These receptors were obtained from a human donor in a cohort sampled during active COVID-19.

This clone was seen a few times. The chain uses TRBV27 and TRBJ1-1, with D hard to call. Between the trimmed V and J ends, which lost 5 bases and 0 bases, there was a span of 10 bases. Germline CDR1 MNHEY, CDR2 SMNVEV (reference sequence). The CDR3 length is 14 residues. The CDR3: CASSQAMVNTEAFF. CDR3 nucleotide sequence: TGTGCCAGCAGTCAAGCTATGGTGAACACTGAAGCTTTCTTT.

Concerning this clone itself: The junction departs from germline at one end; a sequencing error may be responsible. J is TRBJ1-1 and V is TRBV7-2; no reliable D call. The germline gives CDR1 SGHTA, CDR2 FQGNSA. CDR3 length: 11 amino acids. CDR3 nucleotides: TGTGCCAGCAGCCTAACATTCCAGGAGGACTTT. Protein: CASSLTFQEDF.